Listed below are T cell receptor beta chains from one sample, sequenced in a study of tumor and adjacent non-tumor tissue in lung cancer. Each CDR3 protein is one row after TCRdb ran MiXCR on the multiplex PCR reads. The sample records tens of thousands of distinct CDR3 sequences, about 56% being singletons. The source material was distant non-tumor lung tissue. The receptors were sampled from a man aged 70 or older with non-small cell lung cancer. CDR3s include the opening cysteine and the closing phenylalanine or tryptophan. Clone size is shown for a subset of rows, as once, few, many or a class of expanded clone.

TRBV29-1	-	CSVTREVGTADEHYF
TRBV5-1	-	CANSFDRGNEQFF
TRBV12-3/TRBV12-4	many	CASSSFAGAGYEQYF
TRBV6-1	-	CASRSSGQGNYGYTF
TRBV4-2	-	CASSQGLGGRCRFF
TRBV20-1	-	CSVRPAGGGGELFF
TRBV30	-	CAWGLQVQPQHF
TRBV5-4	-	CTSSPRGEFNEQFF
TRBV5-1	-	CASTLRENSPLHF
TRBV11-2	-	CTSSFERIYNEQFF
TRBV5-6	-	CANSPRRSRNTETFF
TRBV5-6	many	CASSLSPHTGELFF
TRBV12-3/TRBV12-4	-	CASMDYSLANEQYF
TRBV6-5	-	CASSCQGMYQETQYF
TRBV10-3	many	CAISEAGGHGDTQYF
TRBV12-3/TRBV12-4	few	CASSTWTETQYF
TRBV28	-	CASSPRDSLEQYF
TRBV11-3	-	CVSSWHGDTQCF
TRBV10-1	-	CVSSVRQGGEQYF
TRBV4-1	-	CASSPQREAYTGELLF
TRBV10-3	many	CAAAVGNEQFF
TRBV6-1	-	CARSAEGSSGANILTF
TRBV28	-	CARRIGGSSGNTIYF
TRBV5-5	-	CASSLHRLAGGLWGLNEQFF
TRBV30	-	CAWSSWGGTATELFF
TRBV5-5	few	CTSSFSGQGGTEAFF
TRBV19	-	CASSIYDRGGETQYF
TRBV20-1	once	CSVAPGQGHNSPLHF
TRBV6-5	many	CASRGDSETQYF
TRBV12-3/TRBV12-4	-	CANSLVFANEQFF
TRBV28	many	CASTLSAGVYNEQFF
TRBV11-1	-	CASSPGGAGGRELFF
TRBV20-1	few	CSARDGWASTDTQYF
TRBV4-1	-	CASSHDSSNQPQRF
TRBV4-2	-	CASSQDSASGGQETQYF
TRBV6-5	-	CAGRGLAGGRSDSEQFF
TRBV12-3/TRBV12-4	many	CASSEAGGTYNEQFF
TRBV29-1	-	CIVEGDRGRRETQCF
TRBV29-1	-	CSVVPERDGYTF
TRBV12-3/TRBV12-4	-	CASKTSGGWQGTQYF
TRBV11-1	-	CASSLTMGVRYGYTF
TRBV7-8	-	CASSRKQDTKAFF
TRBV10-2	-	CASSASTGGKAFF
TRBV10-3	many	CAISSAREQYF
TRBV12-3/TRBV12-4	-	CVSSLRAGGETQYF
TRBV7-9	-	CASKAYRDGHTF
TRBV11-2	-	CASSSREGRGTQYF
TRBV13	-	CASSPTGGETQYF
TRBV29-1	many	CSVLSDNRPNEQFF
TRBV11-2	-	CAGSLGPLGGVQETQCF
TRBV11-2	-	CASTGADAHLPHHF
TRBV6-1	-	CASTSLPGGHRPQHF
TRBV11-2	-	CAGSLIGADTQYF
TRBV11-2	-	CASNHQRTVQETQYF
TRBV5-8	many	CASSQLETQYF